This record looks at one T cell receptor beta chain sequence and its context. The antigen remains unidentified. Amplification used 60 Vbeta primers and 13 Jbeta primers. The method was immunoSEQ multiplex PCR; TCRdb's version includes in-frame clones alone and lacks a portion of them. The table includes tens of thousands of clones, approximately 80% detected once. The length of the CDR3 is 15 residues. Germline CDR1 and CDR2: PRHDT and FYEKMQ (reference sequence). V lost 0 bases and J lost 4; bases outside the gene matches: 5. The data are from a study of cytomegalovirus exposure and HLA in healthy donors. The study's findings and limits: Excluded: some indistinguishable V segments such as TRBV6-2 and TRBV6-3. Segments of the TCR beta V type were, in most cases, productive about 87% or about 30% of the time in an earlier analysis. By HLA locus, TCR association rates varied in a later analysis, with DRB1 showing the most and HLA-C the fewest.

Material: PBMCs. The TCR was taken from a man aged 30-40 years in good health and CMV-seronegative. V is TRBV13 and J is TRBJ2-7; 8 bases agree with TRBD1. The CDR3 region has the DNA TGTGCCAGCAGCTTAGGGACAGGGGACGGGTACGAGCAGTACTTC. Translated: CASSLGTGDGYEQYF. Drawing the rest from reference TRBV13 and TRBJ2-7, the complete variable domain is AAGVIQSPRHLIKEKRETATLKCYPIPRHDTVYWYQQGPGQDPQFLISFYEKMQSDKGSIPDRFSAQQFSDYHSELNMSSLELGDSALYFCASSLGTGDGYEQYFGPGTRLTVT.